The next 32 T cell receptor beta chains were all read from a single sample in a study of chemoradiotherapy in HPV16-positive cancers. The repertoire was sequenced with immunoSEQ multiplex PCR; TCRdb's copy has only in-frame clones and lacks some. The sample includes about 32,000 clones, about nine tenths of them seen just once. The sample consisted of blood, taken from a patient who underwent chemoradiotherapy. Source of these receptors: a human donor with HPV-associated anogenital cancer.

In nucleotides, the CDR3 is TGTGCCAGCAGCCTACAGGGGCTGAACCAAGAGACCCAGTACTTC. It translates to CASSLQGLNQETQYF. The rearrangement joins TRBV11-2 to TRBJ2-5; 7 nucleotides agree with TRBD1. The CDR3 is made up of 15 amino acids. V was pared by 5 bases and J by 0 bases, with 6 bases of the junction left unmatched. Germline lookup yields CDR1 SGHAT and CDR2 FQNNGV.

The chain combines TRBV5-1 with TRBJ1-3; the D gene is possibly TRBD1 (5 bases). Germline-derived CDR1 and CDR2 are SGHRS and YFSETQ. The CDR3 has 16 residues. Trimming pared 7 bases from V and 8 bases from J, leaving 25 bases between. Here the CDR3 reads CASYLGTGLFRDTIYF. The DNA of the CDR3 is TGCGCCAGCTACCTAGGAACAGGCCTATTTCGAGACACCATATATTTT.

The chain is built from TRBV7-5 and TRBJ2-5; TRBD1 was called by the table and not checked on the DNA. The J call may be mistaken, given a closer DNA end match to TRBJ2-7. TRBV7-5 corresponds to a pseudogene. This CDR3 region has 14 residues. The CDR3 protein is CASPLKTGVYEQYF. CDR3 sequence (DNA): TGTGCCAGCCCCCTTAAGACAGGGGTCTACGAGCAGTACTTC.

The chain recombines TRBV4-2 with TRBJ2-3; 9 nucleotides match TRBD2. The junction had 10 bases not matched to a gene; V was cut back by 0 bases and J by 6 bases. CDR1 is LGHNA and CDR2 is YNFKEQ in the germline V gene. This CDR3 region has 17 residues. CDR3 nucleotides: TGTGCCAGCAGCCAAGATCCGGGGCGGGGGGGCGCGGATACGCAGTATTTT. It encodes CASSQDPGRGGADTQYF.

In DNA, the CDR3 is TGTGCCAGTAGTATCGGAAACAGGGGTTACGAGCAGTACTTC. Translation: CASSIGNRGYEQYF. J is TRBJ2-7 and V is TRBV19; 7 bases agree with TRBD1. With 3 bases clipped from V and 4 bases from J, the junction kept 6 bases outside the gene matches. CDR1 is LNHDA and CDR2 is SQIVND in the germline V gene (reference sequence). This CDR3 is built from 14 residues.

J is TRBJ1-5 and V is TRBV10-3, with a tentative D call TRBD1 (6 bases). Trimming shortened V by 10 bases and J by 0 bases, and 28 bases separated the two germline ends. Germline V gene data show CDR1 as ENHRY and CDR2 as SYGVKD. This CDR3 comprises 19 residues. The CDR3 sequence: CATMGRIGAGEISNQPQHF. For the CDR3, the DNA is TGTGCCACCATGGGGAGGATTGGGGCAGGGGAGATTAGCAATCAGCCCCAGCATTTT.

The V and J genes are TRBV19 and TRBJ1-3; D possibly corresponds to TRBD1 (5 bases). Trimming took 4 bases from V and 4 from J, leaving 11 bases between them. From germline, CDR1 is LNHDA and CDR2 SQIVND (reference sequence). The CDR3 is 14 amino acids. CDR3 nucleotide sequence: TGTGCCAGTAGTACCCGGGACGGCGGAAACACCATATATTTT. It codes for CASSTRDGGNTIYF.

This chain links TRBV15 with TRBJ1-1, with D unclear. The germline gives CDR1 LNHNV, CDR2 YYDKDF (reference sequence). V lost 0 bases, J lost 4 bases, and 15 bases lay in between. CDR3 length equals 16 residues. The CDR3 DNA reads TGTGCCACCAGCAGAGATGACTTGAATTTTCTCACTGAAGCTTTCTTT. Protein sequence: CATSRDDLNFLTEAFF. The complete variable domain, with remaining parts taken from reference TRBV15 and TRBJ1-1, reads DAMVIQNPRYQVTQFGKPVTLSCSQTLNHNVMYWYQQKSSQAPKLLFHYYDKDFNNEADTPDNFQSRRPNTSFCFLDIRSPGLGDTAMYLCATSRDDLNFLTEAFFGQGTRLTVV.

The CDR3 sequence is CASSNLASWNYEQYF. The CDR3 region has the DNA TGTGCCAGCAGTAACCTAGCGTCTTGGAACTACGAGCAGTACTTC. The gene calls are TRBV6-5 and TRBJ2-7; maybe TRBD2 (6 bases). V was trimmed by 5 bases and J by 3 bases, leaving 17 bases between them. CDR1 is MNHEY and CDR2 is SVGAGI in the germline V gene. This CDR3 spans 15 amino acids.

V is TRBV7-6 and J is TRBJ1-1, with 10 bases lining up with TRBD1. The CDR3 is made up of 16 amino acids. Germline CDR1 is SGHVS and CDR2 is FNYEAQ. V lost 5 bases to trimming and J lost 1 base; unmatched junction nucleotides: 7. The CDR3 region has the DNA TGTGCCAGCAGCGGTGGGACAGGGGCCCGGAACACTGAAGCTTTCTTT. It is translated as CASSGGTGARNTEAFF.

This chain joins TRBV19 and TRBJ1-5; the match to TRBD1 covers 9 bases. The V and J ends lost 9 bases and 6 bases, in that order; junction bases with no gene match: 9. This CDR3 is 14 amino acids long. The V gene's germline CDR1 is LNHDA and CDR2 SQIVND (reference sequence). The CDR3 DNA follows: TGTGCCAGCTCCGGGACAGGGATGGTTCAGCCCCAGCATTTT. This gives the protein CASSGTGMVQPQHF.

CDR3 in DNA: TGCGCCAGCAGCCCGGGACAGGGGATCGCTAACTATGGCTACACCTTC. Residues: CASSPGQGIANYGYTF. The rearrangement joins TRBV5-1 to TRBJ1-2, with 10 bases lining up with TRBD1. Germline CDR1 is SGHRS and CDR2 is YFSETQ. The ends lost 4 bases at V and 0 bases at J; junction bases unmatched: 6. This CDR3 contains 16 residues.

This chain connects TRBV28 to TRBJ2-5; possibly TRBD2 for D (7 bases). CDR1 is MDHEN and CDR2 is SYDVKM in the germline V gene. This CDR3 has 15 amino acids. Trimming shortened V by 7 bases and J by 5 bases, and 20 bases separated the two germline ends. CDR3 in amino acids: CASIEGGAFGETQYF. The CDR3 DNA is TGTGCCAGCATTGAGGGGGGGGCTTTTGGCGAGACCCAGTACTTC.

The chain is built from TRBV6-4 and TRBJ2-3, with D tentatively TRBD2 (6 bases). This CDR3 is 15 amino acids long. V gave up 0 bases and J gave up 1 base, with 8 bases separating them. In germline, CDR1 is MRHNA, CDR2 SNTAGT. The DNA for the CDR3 is TGTGCCAGCAGTGACTCGGGGGGAGGCACAGATACGCAGTATTTT. Its translation is CASSDSGGGTDTQYF.

The rearrangement links TRBV10-1 to TRBJ2-5, with D unresolved. CDR1 is WNHNN and CDR2 is SYGVQD in the germline V gene (reference sequence). The CDR3 length is 13 residues. V was cut by 5 bases and J by 9 bases, with 16 bases left in between. For the CDR3, the DNA is TGCGCCAGCAGTACAGACCGAGGTGGGGCCCAGTACTTC. It codes for CASSTDRGGAQYF.

This chain links TRBV4-2 with TRBJ1-2; 7 bases are shared with TRBD1. The germline V gene has CDR1 LGHNA and CDR2 YNFKEQ. J lost 4 bases, V lost 0 bases, and 8 bases had no gene match. This CDR3 has 16 residues. The chain's CDR3 is CASSQEVGDRGYGYTF. CDR3 in DNA: TGTGCCAGCAGCCAAGAAGTAGGGGACAGAGGCTATGGCTACACCTTC.

The gene calls are TRBV6-1 and TRBJ2-3, with D tentatively TRBD2 (6 bases). This CDR3 is 15 amino acids long. V shed 6 bases and J shed 4 bases, with 17 bases lying between them. Germline CDR1 MNHNS, CDR2 SASEGT. This chain's CDR3 is CASSGGGGVPDTQYF. The CDR3 coding sequence is TGTGCCAGCAGCGGGGGAGGCGGTGTCCCAGATACGCAGTATTTT.

The chain links TRBV5-1 to TRBJ1-1, with 8 bases that match TRBD1. The CDR3 length is 13 residues. CDR1 is SGHRS, CDR2 YFSETQ, per germline. The V segment lost 1 base and the J segment 8 bases; nucleotides outside the gene matches: 4. The CDR3 coding sequence is TGCGCCAGCAGCTTGAGTACAGGGGGGGAAGCTTTCTTT. Its protein is CASSLSTGGEAFF.

This clone has more than one count but fewer than ten. The chain couples TRBV5-6 to TRBJ1-5, with 7 nucleotides matching TRBD1. Per germline, CDR1 SGHDT and CDR2 YYEEEE. The CDR3 is 14 amino acids. Trimming at V came to 1 base and at J to 5 bases, leaving 3 bases not matched to a gene. The CDR3 region has the DNA TGTGCCAGCAGCTTGACAGGGGACGATCAGCCCCAGCATTTT. As protein: CASSLTGDDQPQHF.

The chain carries TRBV6-1 and TRBJ2-2, with D possibly TRBD1 on 6 matching bases. With 8 bases removed from V and 4 bases from J, the gap between germline ends came to 11 bases. The germline gives CDR1 MNHNS, CDR2 SASEGT. This CDR3 has 13 amino acids. CDR3 sequence reads: CASPGVGTGELFF. Written as DNA, the CDR3 is TGTGCCAGCCCAGGGGTGGGCACCGGGGAGCTGTTTTTT.

On this clone: This CDR3 is also generated by other DNA sequences in the sample. The rearrangement uses TRBV30 and TRBJ1-2, with a tentative D call TRBD1 (5 bases). V lost 2 bases, J lost 8 bases, and 12 bases lay in between. Germline V gene data show CDR1 as GTSNPN and CDR2 as SVGIG (reference sequence). There are 12 residues in the CDR3. The CDR3 bases are TGTGCCTGGAGTCGACAGAGTGGCGGCTACACCTTC. This sequence encodes CAWSRQSGGYTF. The full variable domain, its missing parts supplied by reference TRBV30 and TRBJ1-2, is SQTIHQWPATLVQPVGSPLSLECTVEGTSNPNLYWYRQAAGRGLQLLFYSVGIGQISSEVPQNLSASRPQDRQFILSSKKLLLSDSGFYLCAWSRQSGGYTFGSGTRLTVV.

V is TRBV11-2 and J is TRBJ1-3; tentatively, D is TRBD1 (5 bases). The CDR3 loop spans 16 amino acids. Germline V CDR1 and CDR2: SGHAT, FQNNGV. Trimming shortened V by 0 bases and J by 0 bases, and 9 bases separated the two germline ends. DNA of the CDR3: TGTGCCAGCAGCTTAGACAGGACAAACTCTGGAAACACCATATATTTT. As protein: CASSLDRTNSGNTIYF.

The J gene is TRBJ2-1, the V gene TRBV19, with 9 nucleotides matching TRBD2. The germline V gene has CDR1 LNHDA and CDR2 SQIVND (reference sequence). There are 16 residues in the CDR3. V lost 1 base and J lost 10; bases outside the gene matches: 11. The CDR3 reads CASSIGGSGGRGEQFF. The CDR3 DNA is TGTGCCAGTAGTATAGGAGGTAGCGGGGGTCGAGGGGAGCAGTTCTTC.

Remarks on this clone: Other DNA sequences from this sample encode an identical CDR3 as well. The rearrangement links TRBV27 to TRBJ2-7, with 9 nucleotides matching TRBD1. This CDR3 has 15 residues. Germline V gives CDR1 MNHEY, CDR2 SMNVEV (reference sequence). The J segment lost 6 bases and the V segment lost 2 bases, leaving 8 bases of the junction unmatched. In DNA form, the CDR3 reads TGTGCCAGCAGTTTACCCGGGACAGGGATATTCGAGCAGTACTTC. It is translated as CASSLPGTGIFEQYF.

The chain recombines TRBV7-9 with TRBJ1-1; unclear D gene. This CDR3 is built from 14 residues. Germline-derived CDR1 and CDR2 are SEHNR and FQNEAQ (reference sequence). V lost 1 base and J lost 1, with 7 bases in between. CDR3 DNA: TGTGCCAGCAGCTTAGAAGCAGCGAACACTGAAGCTTTCTTT. Translated, it gives CASSLEAANTEAFF.

V gene TRBV6-5 combines with J gene TRBJ1-2, with D hard to call. This CDR3 has 12 residues. Per the germline V gene, CDR1 is MNHEY and CDR2 is SVGAGI. Trimming took off 5 bases at V and 5 bases at J, with 9 bases between the two ends. As DNA, the CDR3 is TGTGCCAGCAGTAAGGCAGGATATGGCTACACCTTC. The encoded protein is CASSKAGYGYTF.

This chain links TRBV19 with TRBJ1-5; maybe TRBD1 (6 bases). CDR1 LNHDA and CDR2 SQIVND come from the germline V gene (reference sequence). V shed 5 bases and J shed 7 bases, with 24 bases lying between them. CDR3 length: 17 residues. The CDR3 DNA reads as TGTGCCAGTAGTCCCTCCGGAGGCAGGGGCCTCCAACAGCCCCAGCATTTT. Its translation is CASSPSGGRGLQQPQHF.

This chain links TRBV11-2 with TRBJ2-5; 7 bases are a match to TRBD1. The length of the CDR3 is 16 residues. Per the germline V gene, CDR1 is SGHAT and CDR2 is FQNNGV. Germline trimming cut 5 bases from V and 1 base from J; bases unmatched to any gene: 10. CDR3 DNA: TGTGCCAGCAGCCCGCTCCCGGGACAGATCCAAGAGACCCAGTACTTC. Translation gives CASSPLPGQIQETQYF.

The V call is TRBV6-5, the J call TRBJ1-2, with D possibly TRBD1 on 6 matching bases. Per germline, CDR1 MNHEY and CDR2 SVGAGI. Trimming took 6 bases from V and 3 from J, leaving 8 bases between them. The CDR3 runs 12 residues. The CDR3 here is CASRQGYYGYTF. In nucleotides, the CDR3 is TGTGCCAGCAGACAGGGATACTATGGCTACACCTTC.

The chain has TRBV11-2 and TRBJ2-1; a weak D match, TRBD1 (5 bases). Trimming cost V 0 bases and J 2 bases, with 8 bases left between them. This CDR3 has 15 residues. Germline CDR1 reads SGHAT; CDR2 reads FQNNGV. The chain's CDR3 is CASSLDRVAYNEQFF. In DNA, the CDR3 is TGTGCCAGCAGCTTAGACAGGGTCGCCTACAATGAGCAGTTCTTC.

The chain carries TRBV7-2 and TRBJ1-1; no definite D call. Trimming removed 7 bases at V and 4 bases at J, with 16 bases between. CDR1 SGHTA and CDR2 FQGNSA come from the germline V gene. CDR3 length: 14 residues. The DNA of the CDR3 is TGTGCCAGCACTCGATCCCTGGGTACCACTGAAGCTTTCTTT. Amino acids: CASTRSLGTTEAFF.

The V gene is TRBV29-1, the J gene TRBJ2-7; 8 bases align to TRBD2. The V gene's germline CDR1 is SQVTM and CDR2 ANQGSEA. This CDR3 comprises 14 residues. V was pared by 6 bases and J by 0 bases, with 7 bases of the junction left unmatched. CDR3 coding DNA: TGCAGCGTCCTGGGCGGGAGGAGCTCCTACGAGCAGTACTTC. Translation gives CSVLGGRSSYEQYF.